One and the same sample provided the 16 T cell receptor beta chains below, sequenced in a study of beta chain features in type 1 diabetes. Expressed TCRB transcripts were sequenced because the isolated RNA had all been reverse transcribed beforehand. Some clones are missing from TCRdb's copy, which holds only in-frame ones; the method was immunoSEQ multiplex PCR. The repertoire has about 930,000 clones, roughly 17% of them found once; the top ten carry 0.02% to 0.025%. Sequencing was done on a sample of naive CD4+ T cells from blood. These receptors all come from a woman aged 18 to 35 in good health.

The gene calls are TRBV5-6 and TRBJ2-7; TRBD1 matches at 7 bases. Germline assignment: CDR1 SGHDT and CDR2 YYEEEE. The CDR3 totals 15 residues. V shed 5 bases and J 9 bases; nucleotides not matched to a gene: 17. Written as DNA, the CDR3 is TGTGCCAGCAGTTCAAAAGGGGGCCCTACCTTTAGGCAGTACTTC. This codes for CASSSKGGPTFRQYF.

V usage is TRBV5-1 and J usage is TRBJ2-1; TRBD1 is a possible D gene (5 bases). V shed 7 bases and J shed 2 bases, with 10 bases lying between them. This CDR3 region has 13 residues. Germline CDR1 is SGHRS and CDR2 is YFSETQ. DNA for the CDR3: TGCGCCAGCTGGACACCCCCCTACAATGAGCAGTTCTTC. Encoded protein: CASWTPPYNEQFF.

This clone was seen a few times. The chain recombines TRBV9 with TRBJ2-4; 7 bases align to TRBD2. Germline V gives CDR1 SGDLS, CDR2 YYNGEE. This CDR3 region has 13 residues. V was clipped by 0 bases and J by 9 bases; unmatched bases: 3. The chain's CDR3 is CASSVGGGSIQYF. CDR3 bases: TGTGCCAGCAGCGTAGGGGGCGGGAGCATTCAGTACTTC.

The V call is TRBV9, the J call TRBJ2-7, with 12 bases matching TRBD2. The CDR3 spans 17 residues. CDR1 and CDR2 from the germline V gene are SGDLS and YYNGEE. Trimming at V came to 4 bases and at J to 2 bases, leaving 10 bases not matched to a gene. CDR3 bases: TGTGCCAGCAGCCCAGGCCCCGCTAGCGGGGGGGCCTACGAGCAGTACTTC. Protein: CASSPGPASGGAYEQYF.

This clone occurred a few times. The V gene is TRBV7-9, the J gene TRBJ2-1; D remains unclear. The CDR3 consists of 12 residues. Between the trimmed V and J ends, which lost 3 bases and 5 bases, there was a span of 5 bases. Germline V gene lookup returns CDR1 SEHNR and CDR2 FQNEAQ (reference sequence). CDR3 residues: CASSFTDNEQFF. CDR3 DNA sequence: TGTGCCAGCAGCTTCACTGACAATGAGCAGTTCTTC.

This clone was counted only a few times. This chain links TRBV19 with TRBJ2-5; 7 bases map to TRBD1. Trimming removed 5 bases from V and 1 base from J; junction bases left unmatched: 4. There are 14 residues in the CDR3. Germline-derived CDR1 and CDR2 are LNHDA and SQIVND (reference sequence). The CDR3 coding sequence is TGTGCCAGTAGTCGGACAGGTTCCCAAGAGACCCAGTACTTC. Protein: CASSRTGSQETQYF.

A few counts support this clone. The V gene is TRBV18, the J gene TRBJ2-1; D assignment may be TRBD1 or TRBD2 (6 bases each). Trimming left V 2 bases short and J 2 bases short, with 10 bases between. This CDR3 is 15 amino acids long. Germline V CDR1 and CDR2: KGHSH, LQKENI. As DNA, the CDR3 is TGTGCCAGCTCACCAGGGGGGCAGCCCTACAATGAGCAGTTCTTC. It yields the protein CASSPGGQPYNEQFF.

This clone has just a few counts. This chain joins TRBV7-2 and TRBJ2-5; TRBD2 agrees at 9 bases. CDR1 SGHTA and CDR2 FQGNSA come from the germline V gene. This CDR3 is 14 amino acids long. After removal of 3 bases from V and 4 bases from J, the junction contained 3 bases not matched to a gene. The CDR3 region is CASSFETSGETQYF. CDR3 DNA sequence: TGTGCCAGCAGCTTCGAGACTAGCGGAGAGACCCAGTACTTC.

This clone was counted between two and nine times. CDR3: CASSSYSYEQYF. DNA for the CDR3: TGTGCCAGCAGTTCGTACAGCTACGAGCAGTACTTC. V usage is TRBV6-5 and J usage is TRBJ2-7; the D is unclear. V shed 4 bases and J shed 3 bases, with 7 bases lying between them. Germline lookup yields CDR1 MNHEY and CDR2 SVGAGI. The CDR3 is 12 amino acids.

The CDR3 region has the DNA TGTGCCAGCAGCCCCCTGACTAGCGGGCGGACCTACAATGAGCAGTTCTTC. It is translated as CASSPLTSGRTYNEQFF. V usage is TRBV5-6 and J usage is TRBJ2-1, with 10 positions matching TRBD2. Germline V gene sequence: CDR1 SGHDT, CDR2 YYEEEE. This CDR3 has 17 residues. The J segment lost 2 bases and the V segment lost 4 bases, leaving 9 bases of the junction unmatched.

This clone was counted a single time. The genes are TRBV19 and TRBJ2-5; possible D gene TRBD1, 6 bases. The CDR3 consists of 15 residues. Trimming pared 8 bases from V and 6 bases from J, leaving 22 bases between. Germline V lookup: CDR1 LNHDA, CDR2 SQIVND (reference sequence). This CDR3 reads CASSFGTSYGKTQYF. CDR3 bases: TGTGCCAGTTCCTTCGGGACATCCTACGGGAAGACCCAGTACTTC.

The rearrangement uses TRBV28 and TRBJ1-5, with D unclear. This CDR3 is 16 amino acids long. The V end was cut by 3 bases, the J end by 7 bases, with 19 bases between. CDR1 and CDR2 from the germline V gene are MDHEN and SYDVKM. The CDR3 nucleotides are TGTGCCAGCAGTTTTGAGGTAGGAGGGTGGAGACAGCCCCAGCATTTT. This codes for CASSFEVGGWRQPQHF.

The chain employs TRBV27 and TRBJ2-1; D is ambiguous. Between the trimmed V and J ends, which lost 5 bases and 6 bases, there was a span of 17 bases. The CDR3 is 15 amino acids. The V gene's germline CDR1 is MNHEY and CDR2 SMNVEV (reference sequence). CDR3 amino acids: CASSPRRARFNEQFF. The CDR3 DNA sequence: TGTGCCAGCAGTCCAAGAAGAGCTAGGTTCAATGAGCAGTTCTTC.

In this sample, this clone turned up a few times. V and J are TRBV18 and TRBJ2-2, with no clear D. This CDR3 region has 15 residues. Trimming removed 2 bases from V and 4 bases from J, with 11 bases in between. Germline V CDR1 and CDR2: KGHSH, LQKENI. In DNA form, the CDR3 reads TGTGCCAGCTCACCAGGGCTAGATTTCACCGGGGAGCTGTTTTTT. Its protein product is CASSPGLDFTGELFF.

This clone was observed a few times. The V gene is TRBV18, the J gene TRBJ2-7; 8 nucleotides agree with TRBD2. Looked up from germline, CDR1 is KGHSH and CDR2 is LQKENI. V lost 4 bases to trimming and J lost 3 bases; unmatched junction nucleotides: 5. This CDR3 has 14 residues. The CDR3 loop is CASSRQREYYEQYF. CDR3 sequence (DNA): TGTGCCAGCTCACGCCAGCGGGAGTACTACGAGCAGTACTTC.

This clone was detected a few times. The CDR3 sequence: CASSARQGITEAFF. In DNA form, the CDR3 reads TGTGCCAGCAGTGCCCGACAGGGTATCACTGAAGCTTTCTTT. This chain uses TRBV27 with TRBJ1-1; TRBD1 agrees at 7 bases. CDR1 and CDR2 (germline): MNHEY, SMNVEV (reference sequence). The CDR3 totals 14 residues. Losses at the gene ends were 5 bases for V and 4 bases for J; bases not matched to a gene: 7.